The clone carrying this TCR beta chain was observed a few times. What it binds is unknown. This specimen belongs to a study of response to subunit inactivated influenza vaccine. Study-level results: Authors proposed each seasonal influenza vaccination draws in few new T cells.

From the RT-PCR reads, TCRdb called clonotypes with MiXCR, one entry per CDR3 protein. The data hold about 500,000 distinct CDR3 sequences, with approximately 15% observed a single time. Trimming stripped 4 bases from V and 4 bases from J, with 16 bases between. The CDR3 length is 15 residues. The germline V gene encodes CDR1 LGHDT and CDR2 YNNKEL (reference sequence). This specimen was CD4+ T cells sorted from PBMCs, taken less than 30 months after vaccination. V is TRBV3-1 and J is TRBJ1-1, with D possibly TRBD1 on 5 matching bases. The TCR was taken from a man aged 45-69 years who received an inactivated influenza vaccine. DNA of the CDR3: TGTGCCAGCAGCCCGCGGGCAGGGATCGGCACTGAAGCTTTCTTT. This sequence encodes CASSPRAGIGTEAFF.